This T cell receptor beta chain originates from a study of regulatory T cells in long-lasting Graves disease. Overall study results and limits: Persistent Graves' patients showed less TCR diversity than newly diagnosed ones.

CDR3 length: 15 residues. Germline V gene data show CDR1 as GTSNPN and CDR2 as SVGIG (reference sequence). The germline V and J ends were trimmed by 1 base and 4 bases, with 16 bases remaining between them. Construction of TCR beta libraries relied on iRepertoire HTBI primers and on Arm-PCR targeting CDR3 regions. One entry per CDR3 protein, called by TCRdb with MiXCR from the multiplex PCR reads. Of roughly 360,000 distinct CDR3 sequences detected, approximately 25% appear once; the ten largest clones hold approximately 30%. Time point here: persistent/refractory GD, antithyroid drugs over 5 years with positive TRAb. RNA isolated from PBMCs was used to make the TCR library. As to this clonotype: No antigen is known for it.

The chain couples TRBV30 to TRBJ1-1; possible D gene TRBD1, 6 bases. The sample in question was peripheral blood mononuclear cells (PBMCs), obtained when the disease was refractory, from a patient treated with antithyroid drugs. This clonotype was sampled from a woman in her forties with Graves disease. CDR3 nucleotides: TGTGCCTGGAGTGCTCCCCCCGGGGGCCTCACTGAAGCTTTCTTT. It is translated as CAWSAPPGGLTEAFF.